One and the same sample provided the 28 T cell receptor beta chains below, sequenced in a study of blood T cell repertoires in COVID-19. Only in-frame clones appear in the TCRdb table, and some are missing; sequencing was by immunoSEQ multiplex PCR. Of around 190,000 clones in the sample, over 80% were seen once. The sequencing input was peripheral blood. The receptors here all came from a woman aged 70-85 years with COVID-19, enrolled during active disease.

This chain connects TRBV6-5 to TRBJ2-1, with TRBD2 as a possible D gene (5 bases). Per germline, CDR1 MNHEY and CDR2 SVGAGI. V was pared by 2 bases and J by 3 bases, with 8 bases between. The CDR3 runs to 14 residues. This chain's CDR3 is CASSYSRGYNEQFF. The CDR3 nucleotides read TGTGCCAGCAGTTACAGCCGGGGCTACAATGAGCAGTTCTTC.

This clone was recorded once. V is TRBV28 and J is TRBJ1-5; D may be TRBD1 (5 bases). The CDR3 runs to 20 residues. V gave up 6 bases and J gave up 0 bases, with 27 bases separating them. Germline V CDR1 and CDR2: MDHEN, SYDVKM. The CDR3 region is CASRGARAGTTIYSNQPQHF. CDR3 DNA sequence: TGTGCCAGCAGGGGCGCGAGGGCAGGGACTACTATTTATAGCAATCAGCCCCAGCATTTT.

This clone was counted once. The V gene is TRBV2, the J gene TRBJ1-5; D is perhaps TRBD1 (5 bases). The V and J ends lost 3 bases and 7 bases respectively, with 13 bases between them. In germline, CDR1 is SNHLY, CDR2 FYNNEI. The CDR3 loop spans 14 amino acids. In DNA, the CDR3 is TGTGCCAGCAGTGATCGGGGGAGTAGCCAGCCCCAGCATTTT. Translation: CASSDRGSSQPQHF.

The CDR3 region has the DNA TGTGCCAGCAGCCGTGGGACTACACAAGAGACCCAGTACTTC. It translates to CASSRGTTQETQYF. The chain employs TRBV7-6 and TRBJ2-5; 7 nucleotides agree with TRBD2. The V segment lost 5 bases and the J segment 2 bases; nucleotides outside the gene matches: 5. Germline assignment: CDR1 SGHVS and CDR2 FNYEAQ. This CDR3 is built from 14 residues.

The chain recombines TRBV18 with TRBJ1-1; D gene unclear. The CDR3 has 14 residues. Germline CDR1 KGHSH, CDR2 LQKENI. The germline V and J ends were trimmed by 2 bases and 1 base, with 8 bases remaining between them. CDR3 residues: CASSPAQRNTEAFF. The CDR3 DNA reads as TGTGCCAGCTCACCAGCACAGAGGAACACTGAAGCTTTCTTT.

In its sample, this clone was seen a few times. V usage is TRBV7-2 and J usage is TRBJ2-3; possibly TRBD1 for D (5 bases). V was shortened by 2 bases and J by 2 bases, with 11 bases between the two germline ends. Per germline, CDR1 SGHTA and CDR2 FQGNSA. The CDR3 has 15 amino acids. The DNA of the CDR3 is TGTGCCAGCAGCTTATTCGACAGCCTCACAGATACGCAGTATTTT. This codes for CASSLFDSLTDTQYF.

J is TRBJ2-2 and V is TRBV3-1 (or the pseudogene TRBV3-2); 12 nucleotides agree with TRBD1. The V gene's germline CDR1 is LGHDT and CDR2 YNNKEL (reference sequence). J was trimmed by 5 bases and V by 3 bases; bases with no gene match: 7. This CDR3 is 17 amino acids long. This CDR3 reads CASSQVGQGARTGELFF. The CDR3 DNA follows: TGTGCCAGCAGCCAGGTGGGACAGGGGGCGCGTACCGGGGAGCTGTTTTTT.

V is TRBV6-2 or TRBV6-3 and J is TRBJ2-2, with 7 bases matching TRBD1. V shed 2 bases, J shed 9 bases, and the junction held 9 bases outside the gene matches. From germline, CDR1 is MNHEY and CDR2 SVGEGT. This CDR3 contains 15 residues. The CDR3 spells CASSYLMGQPRELFF. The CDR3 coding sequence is TGTGCCAGCAGTTACCTGATGGGACAGCCCCGGGAGCTGTTTTTT.

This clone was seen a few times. CDR3 DNA: TGCAGCGCCCTCGGCGCCGGGGGTGAAAAACTGTTTTTT. This codes for CSALGAGGEKLFF. The chain employs TRBV29-1 and TRBJ1-4, with TRBD1 as a possible D gene (5 bases). V lost 7 bases and J 7 bases, leaving 16 bases between the germline ends. The CDR3 runs to 13 residues. Per the germline V gene, CDR1 is SQVTM and CDR2 is ANQGSEA.

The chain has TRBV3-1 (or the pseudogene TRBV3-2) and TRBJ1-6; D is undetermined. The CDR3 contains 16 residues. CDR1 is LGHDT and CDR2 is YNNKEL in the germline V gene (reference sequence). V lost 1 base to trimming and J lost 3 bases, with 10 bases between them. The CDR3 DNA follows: TGTGCCAGCAGCCAAGCCCCGGGAGTCTATAATTCACCCCTCCACTTT. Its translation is CASSQAPGVYNSPLHF.

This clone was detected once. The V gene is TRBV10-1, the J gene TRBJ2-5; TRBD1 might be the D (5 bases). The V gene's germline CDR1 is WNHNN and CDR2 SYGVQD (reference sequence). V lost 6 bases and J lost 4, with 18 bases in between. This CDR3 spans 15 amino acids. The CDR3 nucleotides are TGCGCCAGCAGAACTCAGGGAATTAGGGTAGAGACCCAGTACTTC. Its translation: CASRTQGIRVETQYF.

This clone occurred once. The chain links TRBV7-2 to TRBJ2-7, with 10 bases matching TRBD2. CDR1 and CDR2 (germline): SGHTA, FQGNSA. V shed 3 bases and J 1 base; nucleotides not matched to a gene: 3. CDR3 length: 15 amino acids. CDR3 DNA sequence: TGTGCCAGCAGCTTCTCGACTAGCGGGTCCTACGAGCAGTACTTC. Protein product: CASSFSTSGSYEQYF.

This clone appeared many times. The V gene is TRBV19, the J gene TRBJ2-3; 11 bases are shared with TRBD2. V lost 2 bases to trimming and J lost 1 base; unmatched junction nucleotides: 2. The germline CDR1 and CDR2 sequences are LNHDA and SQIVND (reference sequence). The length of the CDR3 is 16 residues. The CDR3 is CASSIIAGGGTDTQYF. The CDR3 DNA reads TGTGCCAGTAGTATAATAGCGGGGGGGGGCACAGATACGCAGTATTTT.

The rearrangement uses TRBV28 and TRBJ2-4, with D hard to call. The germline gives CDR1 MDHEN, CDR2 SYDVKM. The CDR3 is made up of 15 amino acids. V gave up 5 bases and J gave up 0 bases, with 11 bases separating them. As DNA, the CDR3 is TGTGCCAGCAGTCCCTCGCGGATAGCCAAAAACATTCAGTACTTC. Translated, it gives CASSPSRIAKNIQYF.

CDR3 residues: CASSQGGTGAEAFF. CDR3 bases: TGTGCCAGCAGCCAAGGTGGGACAGGGGCTGAAGCTTTCTTT. The chain carries TRBV3-1 (or the pseudogene TRBV3-2) and TRBJ1-1; 10 bases are a match to TRBD1. V was clipped by 1 base and J by 6 bases; unmatched bases: 2. The CDR3 totals 14 residues. Per germline, CDR1 LGHDT and CDR2 YNNKEL (reference sequence).

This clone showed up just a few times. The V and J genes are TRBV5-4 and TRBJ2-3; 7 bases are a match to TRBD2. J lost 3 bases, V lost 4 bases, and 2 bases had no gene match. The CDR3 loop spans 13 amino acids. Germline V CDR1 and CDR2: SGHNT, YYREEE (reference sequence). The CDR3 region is CASSGLVTDTQYF. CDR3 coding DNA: TGTGCCAGCAGCGGACTAGTGACAGATACGCAGTATTTT.

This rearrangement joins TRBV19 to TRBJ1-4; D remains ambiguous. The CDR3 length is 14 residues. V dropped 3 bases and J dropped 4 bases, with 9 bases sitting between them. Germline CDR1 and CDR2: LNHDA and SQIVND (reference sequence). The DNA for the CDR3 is TGTGCCAGTAGTATTCCGGGTTATAATGAAAAACTGTTTTTT. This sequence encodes CASSIPGYNEKLFF.

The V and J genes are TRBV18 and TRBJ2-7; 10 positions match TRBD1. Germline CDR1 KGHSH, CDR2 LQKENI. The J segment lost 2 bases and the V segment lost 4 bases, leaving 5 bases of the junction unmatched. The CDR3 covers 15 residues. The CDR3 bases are TGTGCCAGCTCACGTTGGGGACAGGGGCCCTACGAGCAGTACTTC. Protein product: CASSRWGQGPYEQYF.

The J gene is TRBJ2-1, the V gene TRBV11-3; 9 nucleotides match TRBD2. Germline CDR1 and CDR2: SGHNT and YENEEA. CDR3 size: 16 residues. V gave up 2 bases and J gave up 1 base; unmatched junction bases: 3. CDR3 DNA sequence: TGTGCCAGCAGCTTATCTAGCGGGGCGTCCTACAATGAGCAGTTCTTC. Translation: CASSLSSGASYNEQFF. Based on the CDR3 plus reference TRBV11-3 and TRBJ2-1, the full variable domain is EAGVVQSPRYKIIEKKQPVAFWCNPISGHNTLYWYLQNLGQGPELLIRYENEEAVDDSQLPKDRFSAERLKGVDSTLKIQPAELGDSAVYLCASSLSSGASYNEQFFGPGTRLTVL.

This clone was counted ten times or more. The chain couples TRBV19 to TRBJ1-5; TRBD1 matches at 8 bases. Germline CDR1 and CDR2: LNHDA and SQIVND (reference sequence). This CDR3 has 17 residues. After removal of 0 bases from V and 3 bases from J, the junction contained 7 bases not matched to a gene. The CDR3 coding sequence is TGTGCCAGTAGTATAGATACGACAGGGGTCCCCAATCAGCCCCAGCATTTT. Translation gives CASSIDTTGVPNQPQHF.

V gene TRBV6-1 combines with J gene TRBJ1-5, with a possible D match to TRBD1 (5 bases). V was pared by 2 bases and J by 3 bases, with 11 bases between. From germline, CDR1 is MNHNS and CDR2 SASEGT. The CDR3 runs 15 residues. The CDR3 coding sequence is TGTGCCAGCAGTGAAATTGGGGCAGACAATCAGCCCCAGCATTTT. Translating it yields CASSEIGADNQPQHF.

The DNA for the CDR3 is TGTGCCAGCAGCTTGGCCTTCACAGAGAGAGATACGCAGTATTTT. Amino acid sequence: CASSLAFTERDTQYF. V and J are TRBV5-4 and TRBJ2-3; D unresolved. Deletions cut 0 bases from V and 5 bases from J, with 13 bases between. In germline, CDR1 is SGHNT, CDR2 YYREEE (reference sequence). This CDR3 is built from 15 residues.

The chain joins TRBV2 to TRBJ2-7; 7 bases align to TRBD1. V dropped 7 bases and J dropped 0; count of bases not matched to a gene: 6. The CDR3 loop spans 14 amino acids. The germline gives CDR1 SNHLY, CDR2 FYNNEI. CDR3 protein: CASIRDRVSYEQYF. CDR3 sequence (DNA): TGTGCCAGCATTCGAGACAGGGTCTCCTACGAGCAGTACTTC. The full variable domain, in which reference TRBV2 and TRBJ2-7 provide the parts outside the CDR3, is EPEVTQTPSHQVTQMGQEVILRCVPISNHLYFYWYRQILGQKVEFLVSFYNNEISEKSEIFDDQFSVERPDGSNFTLKIRSTKLEDSAMYFCASIRDRVSYEQYFGPGTRLTVT.

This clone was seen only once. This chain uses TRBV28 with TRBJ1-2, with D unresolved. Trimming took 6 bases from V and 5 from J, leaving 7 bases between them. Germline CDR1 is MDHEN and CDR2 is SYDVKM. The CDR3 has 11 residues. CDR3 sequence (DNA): TGTGCCAGCAGGCCCCGGTATGGCTACACCTTC. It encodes CASRPRYGYTF.

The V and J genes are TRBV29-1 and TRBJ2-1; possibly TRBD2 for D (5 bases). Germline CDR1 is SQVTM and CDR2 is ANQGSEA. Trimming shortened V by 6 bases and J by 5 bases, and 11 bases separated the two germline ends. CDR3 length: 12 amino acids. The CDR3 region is CSVGIHDNEQFF. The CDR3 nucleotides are TGCAGCGTCGGGATACACGACAATGAGCAGTTCTTC.

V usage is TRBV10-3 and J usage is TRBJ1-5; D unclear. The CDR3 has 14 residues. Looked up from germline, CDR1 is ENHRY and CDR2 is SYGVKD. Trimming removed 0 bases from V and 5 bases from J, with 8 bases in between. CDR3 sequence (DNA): TGTGCCATCAGTGAGTCGAGGGCTGATCAGCCCCAGCATTTT. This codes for CAISESRADQPQHF.

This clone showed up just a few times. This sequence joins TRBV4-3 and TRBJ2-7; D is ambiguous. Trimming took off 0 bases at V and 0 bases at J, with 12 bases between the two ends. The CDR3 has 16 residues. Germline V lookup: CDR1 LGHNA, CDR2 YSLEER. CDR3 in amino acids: CASSQEFTAGSYEQYF. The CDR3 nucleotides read TGCGCCAGCAGCCAAGAATTCACGGCAGGCTCCTACGAGCAGTACTTC.

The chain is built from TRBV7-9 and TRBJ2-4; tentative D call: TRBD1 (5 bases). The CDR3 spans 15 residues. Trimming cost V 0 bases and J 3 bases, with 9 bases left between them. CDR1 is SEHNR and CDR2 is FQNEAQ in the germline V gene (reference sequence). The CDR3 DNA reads TGTGCCAGCAGCTTAGCACAGGCAGGCAAAAACATTCAGTACTTC. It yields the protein CASSLAQAGKNIQYF.